Each of the 21 T cell receptor beta chains below was sequenced from the same sample in a study of neurological immune-mediated disorders. A single record per CDR3 protein comes from TCRdb applying MiXCR to the 5' RACE reads. The sample has around 70,000 distinct CDR3 sequences, approximately 4.6% seen once; the top ten hold over 2%. The sequenced material came from PBMCs. These receptors were obtained from a woman in her seventies with multiple sclerosis.

This clonotype was recorded many times. J is TRBJ1-4 and V is TRBV20-1, with D perhaps TRBD1 (5 bases). This CDR3 comprises 15 residues. Deletions cut 0 bases from V and 7 bases from J, with 15 bases between. Germline-derived CDR1 and CDR2 are DFQATT and SNEGSKA (reference sequence). Written as DNA, the CDR3 is TGCAGTGCTAGAGATCTAGACGGGACCCCTGAAAAACTGTTTTTT. Residues: CSARDLDGTPEKLFF.

This clonotype has a count of ten or more. The chain has TRBV7-8 and TRBJ2-3; D is possibly TRBD2 (6 bases). The V and J ends lost 3 bases and 11 bases respectively, with 15 bases between them. Germline-derived CDR1 and CDR2 are SGHVS and FQNEAQ. The CDR3 totals 13 residues. CDR3 bases: TGTGCCAGCAGCTTTCGGTTCGGGCGGGGGCAGTATTTT. Its protein product is CASSFRFGRGQYF.

This clonotype was counted only a few times. This chain links TRBV20-1 with TRBJ2-1, with D perhaps TRBD2 (6 bases). V lost 7 bases, J lost 4 bases, and 14 bases lay in between. In germline, CDR1 is DFQATT, CDR2 SNEGSKA (reference sequence). The CDR3 has 13 residues. The CDR3 coding sequence is TGCAGTGTCGGGACTCGCGATTACAATGAGCAGTTCTTC. Translation gives CSVGTRDYNEQFF.

This clonotype has a count of ten or more. The chain couples TRBV5-8 to TRBJ1-5; D is perhaps TRBD1 (5 bases). Germline-derived CDR1 and CDR2 are SGHTS and YDEGEE. The CDR3 is 14 amino acids. Between the trimmed V and J ends, which lost 6 bases and 2 bases, there was a span of 12 bases. The CDR3: CASTVGDRNQPQHF. CDR3 nucleotides: TGTGCCAGCACCGTGGGGGATCGCAATCAGCCCCAGCATTTT.

This clonotype was picked up many times. The chain combines TRBV6-6 with TRBJ2-1, with D possibly being TRBD2 (6 bases). The CDR3 covers 12 residues. In germline, CDR1 is MNHNY, CDR2 SVGAGI (reference sequence). The V gene lost 6 bases and the J gene lost 7 bases, with 10 bases spanning the gap. CDR3 protein: CASSKSGNEQFF. CDR3 nucleotides: TGTGCCAGCAGCAAAAGCGGGAATGAGCAGTTCTTC.

This clonotype appeared many times. This chain joins TRBV6-5 and TRBJ2-2, with 12 bases matching TRBD1. The J segment lost 8 bases and the V segment lost 6 bases, leaving 7 bases of the junction unmatched. CDR3 length equals 15 residues. Germline V gene lookup returns CDR1 MNHEY and CDR2 SVGAGI. The chain's CDR3 is CASSRDRGLVGELFF. In DNA form, the CDR3 reads TGTGCCAGCAGCCGGGACAGGGGGCTAGTAGGGGAGCTGTTTTTT.

This clonotype was counted a few times. The chain recombines TRBV20-1 with TRBJ2-1, with D possibly being TRBD2 (5 bases). The CDR3 has 12 amino acids. V dropped 2 bases and J dropped 6 bases, with 8 bases sitting between them. The germline V gene has CDR1 DFQATT and CDR2 SNEGSKA (reference sequence). CDR3: CSARMTTNEQFF. The CDR3 DNA reads TGCAGTGCTAGAATGACTACCAATGAGCAGTTCTTC.

This clonotype was observed many times. This chain joins TRBV20-1 and TRBJ2-5; possibly TRBD2 for D (7 bases). This CDR3 is 15 amino acids long. Germline V gene sequence: CDR1 DFQATT, CDR2 SNEGSKA (reference sequence). Deletions cut 1 base from V and 5 bases from J, with 17 bases between. CDR3 nucleotide sequence: TGCAGTGCTAGAGTTCGGGGGGCCGGATCGGAGACCCAGTACTTC. This codes for CSARVRGAGSETQYF.

The table lists this clonotype with a few counts. The chain carries TRBV6-5 and TRBJ2-7, with a weak D call TRBD1 (6 bases). The CDR3 runs to 19 residues. Germline loops: CDR1 MNHEY, CDR2 SVGAGI. Between the trimmed V and J ends, which lost 6 bases and 1 base, there was a span of 28 bases. The CDR3 region is CASSQLVLPGQIRSYEQYF. The DNA for the CDR3 is TGTGCCAGCAGCCAACTCGTTCTTCCGGGACAAATTCGATCCTACGAGCAGTACTTC.

This clonotype was counted many times. The chain combines TRBV5-1 with TRBJ2-6, with 16 positions matching TRBD2. Germline CDR1 and CDR2: SGHRS and YFSETQ. Trimming at V came to 4 bases and at J to 0 bases, leaving 7 bases not matched to a gene. This CDR3 has 20 residues. The CDR3 protein is CASSIAGTSGRGSGANVLTF. CDR3 nucleotides: TGCGCCAGCAGCATCGCCGGGACTAGCGGGAGGGGCTCTGGGGCCAACGTCCTGACTTTC. Complete variable domain (other parts from reference TRBV5-1 and TRBJ2-6): KAGVTQTPRYLIKTRGQQVTLSCSPISGHRSVSWYQQTPGQGLQFLFEYFSETQRNKGNFPGRFSGRQFSNSRSEMNVSTLELGDSALYLCASSIAGTSGRGSGANVLTFGAGSRLTVL.

Many counts were recorded for this clonotype. This chain links TRBV20-1 with TRBJ1-1; tentatively, D is TRBD1 (5 bases). The CDR3 runs 14 residues. V was clipped by 2 bases and J by 1 base, with 11 bases between them. Germline V gene sequence: CDR1 DFQATT, CDR2 SNEGSKA (reference sequence). The CDR3 region is CSARQGRKNTEAFF. CDR3 nucleotides: TGCAGTGCTAGACAGGGAAGAAAGAACACTGAAGCTTTCTTT.

This clonotype was counted ten times or more. The chain combines TRBV4-1 with TRBJ1-6, with 8 nucleotides matching TRBD1. The CDR3 extends over 15 amino acids. CDR1 is MGHRA and CDR2 is YSYEKL in the germline V gene. Losses at the gene ends were 2 bases for V and 7 bases for J; bases not matched to a gene: 4. CDR3 amino acids: CASSQPGQVNSPLHF. Here the CDR3 DNA reads TGCGCCAGCAGCCAACCGGGACAGGTGAATTCACCCCTCCACTTT.

This clonotype was recorded at least ten times. The gene calls are TRBV7-2 and TRBJ2-5, with D possibly TRBD2 on 6 matching bases. Germline V lookup: CDR1 SGHTA, CDR2 FQGNSA. The CDR3 consists of 13 residues. The V end was cut by 8 bases, the J end by 0 bases, with 10 bases between. CDR3 residues: CASARGNQETQYF. CDR3 nucleotides: TGTGCCAGCGCCCGGGGGAACCAAGAGACCCAGTACTTC.

This clonotype came up a few times. The rearrangement joins TRBV6-6 to TRBJ2-3; D is undetermined. V was shortened by 2 bases and J by 0 bases, with 12 bases between the two germline ends. CDR3 length: 16 residues. CDR1 is MNHNY, CDR2 SVGAGI, per germline (reference sequence). CDR3 in DNA: TGTGCCAGCAGTTACCGGAGCTTACTAAGCACAGATACGCAGTATTTT. This codes for CASSYRSLLSTDTQYF.

In its sample, this clonotype was seen many times. The rearrangement links TRBV7-9 to TRBJ1-1; D possibly corresponds to TRBD1 (6 bases). The germline V and J ends were trimmed by 5 bases and 6 bases, with 16 bases remaining between them. Germline CDR1 SEHNR, CDR2 FQNEAQ (reference sequence). The CDR3 has 14 residues. In nucleotides, the CDR3 is TGTGCCAGCAGCCTGCCACAGGGCAGGGCTGAAGCTTTCTTT. Protein product: CASSLPQGRAEAFF.

At least ten counts were recorded for this clonotype. V and J are TRBV10-3 and TRBJ2-7; tentatively, D is TRBD2 (5 bases). The germline CDR1 and CDR2 sequences are ENHRY and SYGVKD. The CDR3 spans 12 residues. V lost 4 bases and J lost 4, with 8 bases in between. CDR3 DNA sequence: TGTGCCATCAGTGGGACTGCTTACGAGCAGTACTTC. Amino acid sequence: CAISGTAYEQYF.

This clonotype appeared many times. This sequence joins TRBV7-2 and TRBJ2-7; 9 bases match TRBD2. The CDR3 is made up of 14 amino acids. The V and J ends lost 6 bases and 4 bases, in that order; junction bases with no gene match: 7. CDR1 and CDR2 from the germline V gene are SGHTA and FQGNSA. Written as DNA, the CDR3 is TGTGCCAGCAGTTACGGACTAGCGTATTACGAGCAGTACTTC. It translates to CASSYGLAYYEQYF. The complete variable domain, with remaining parts taken from reference TRBV7-2 and TRBJ2-7, reads GAGVSQSPSNKVTEKGKDVELRCDPISGHTALYWYRQSLGQGLEFLIYFQGNSAPDKSGLPSDRFSAERTGGSVSTLTIQRTQQEDSAVYLCASSYGLAYYEQYFGPGTRLTVT.

The V and J genes are TRBV20-1 and TRBJ2-4; 7 bases fit TRBD2. V shed 4 bases, J shed 2 bases, and the junction held 11 bases outside the gene matches. The CDR3 runs 16 residues. Per germline, CDR1 DFQATT and CDR2 SNEGSKA (reference sequence). The CDR3 region has the DNA TGCAGTGCTATCATCTGGGAGGGCCTGACCAAAAACATTCAGTACTTC. Its translation: CSAIIWEGLTKNIQYF.

This clonotype was observed many times. The rearrangement joins TRBV20-1 to TRBJ2-1; tentative D call: TRBD2 (6 bases). The CDR3 contains 16 residues. V was shortened by 3 bases and J by 10 bases, with 25 bases between the two germline ends. Germline lookup yields CDR1 DFQATT and CDR2 SNEGSKA (reference sequence). DNA for the CDR3: TGCAGTGCTAGTAGACTCGGGGACTCGGGGCCACGGGAGCAGTTCTTC. Encoded protein: CSASRLGDSGPREQFF.

This clonotype was observed at least ten times. The chain carries TRBV4-1 and TRBJ2-1, with 8 bases identical to TRBD2. With V trimmed by 0 bases and J by 10 bases, 11 bases remained unmatched. Germline V gives CDR1 MGHRA, CDR2 YSYEKL. The CDR3 length is 16 residues. This chain's CDR3 is CASSQDLPGGLMEQFF. DNA for the CDR3: TGCGCCAGCAGCCAAGATCTACCGGGAGGGCTTATGGAGCAGTTCTTC.

This clonotype appeared many times. The rearrangement joins TRBV18 to TRBJ2-1, with D possibly being TRBD2 (5 bases). The germline gives CDR1 KGHSH, CDR2 LQKENI. V was pared by 6 bases and J by 2 bases, with 14 bases between. The length of the CDR3 is 15 residues. DNA of the CDR3: TGTGCCAGCTCCCTAAAGGAGGCTACCTACAATGAGCAGTTCTTC. It encodes CASSLKEATYNEQFF.